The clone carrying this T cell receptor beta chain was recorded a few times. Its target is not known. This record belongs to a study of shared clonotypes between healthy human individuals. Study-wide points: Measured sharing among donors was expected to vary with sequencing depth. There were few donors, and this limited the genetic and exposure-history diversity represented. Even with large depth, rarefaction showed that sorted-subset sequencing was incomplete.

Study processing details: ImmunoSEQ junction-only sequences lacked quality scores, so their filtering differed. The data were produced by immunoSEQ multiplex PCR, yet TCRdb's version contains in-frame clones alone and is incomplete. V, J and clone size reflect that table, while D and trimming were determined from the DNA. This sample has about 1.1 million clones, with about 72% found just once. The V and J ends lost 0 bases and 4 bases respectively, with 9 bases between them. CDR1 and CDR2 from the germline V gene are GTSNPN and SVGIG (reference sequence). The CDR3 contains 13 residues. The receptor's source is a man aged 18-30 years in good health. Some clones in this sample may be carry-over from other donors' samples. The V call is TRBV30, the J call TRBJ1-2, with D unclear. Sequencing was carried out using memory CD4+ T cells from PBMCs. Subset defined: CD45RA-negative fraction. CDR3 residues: CAWSVGGSYGYTF. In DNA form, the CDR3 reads TGTGCCTGGAGTGTGGGCGGATCCTATGGCTACACCTTC.